A selection of T cell receptor beta chains follows, all from one sample in a study of blood T cell repertoires in COVID-19. Assay used: immunoSEQ multiplex PCR; TCRdb lists only in-frame clones, some missing. The repertoire consists of over 150,000 clones, with approximately 90% occurring once and the leading ten covering roughly 0.85%. Input material: peripheral blood. All receptors derive from a woman aged 18 to 35 who had recovered from COVID-19. Each CDR3 is given with its conserved first and last residue. The D gene is left open where the match is weak. Clone size, where shown, is once, few, many, or a class for clones that have expanded.

cdr3_nt	cdr3_aa	d_call	j_call	v_call	cdr3_length	clone_size
TGTGCCAGCAGTTTGGCGAACACTGAAGCTTTCTTT	CASSLANTEAFF	.	TRBJ1-1	TRBV11-3	12	.
TGTGCCAGCAGTTATTCCAGAAACAATGAGCAGTTCTTC	CASSYSRNNEQFF	.	TRBJ2-1	TRBV7-2	13	.
TGTGCCAGCTCACCCCCCAAGGGAGTGGGCAAAAACATTCAGTACTTC	CASSPPKGVGKNIQYF	.	TRBJ2-4	TRBV18	16	.
TGTGCCAGCAGCTTATTAACAGGCACCAACTATGGCTACACCTTC	CASSLLTGTNYGYTF	.	TRBJ1-2	TRBV7-3	15	.
TGTGCCAGCAGTCCCCGGTGGGGAGGTGGGGCCAACGTCCTGACTTTC	CASSPRWGGGANVLTF	.	TRBJ2-6	TRBV27	16	.
TGCGCCAGCAGCCAAGATCTTGAGGCAGGGTCAAATCAGCCCCAGCATTTT	CASSQDLEAGSNQPQHF	.	TRBJ1-5	TRBV4-3	17	.
TGTGCCAGCAAAGAGGAGAGCTCCTATAATTCACCCCTCCACTTT	CASKEESSYNSPLHF	.	TRBJ1-6	TRBV2	15	.
TGTGCCAGCAGCACTGCGGACAGGGAAGAAAAGCAAGAGACCCAGTACTTC	CASSTADREEKQETQYF	.	TRBJ2-5	TRBV21-1	17	.
TGTGCCAGCAGCCTAAGCCGCGGGGAGCTGTTTTTT	CASSLSRGELFF	.	TRBJ2-2	TRBV3-1/TRBV3-2	12	.
TGTGCCAGTAGTATAACAACGAACACCGGGGAGCTGTTTTTT	CASSITTNTGELFF	.	TRBJ2-2	TRBV19	14	.
TGTGCCATCAGTGAGTCAGGGGACAGGGGACCTCATCAGCCCCAGCATTTT	CAISESGDRGPHQPQHF	TRBD1	TRBJ1-5	TRBV10-3	17	.
TGTGCCAGCAGTGGAGCGGGGGCCGATGAGCAGTTCTTC	CASSGAGADEQFF	TRBD2	TRBJ2-1	TRBV27	13	.
TGTGCCAGCAGCCCATACCCTAGCTCCTATAATTCACCCCTCCACTTT	CASSPYPSSYNSPLHF	.	TRBJ1-6	TRBV5-6	16	few
TGCGCCAGCAGCGAACCGGGACAGGGGACGGGGGAGCTGTTTTTT	CASSEPGQGTGELFF	TRBD1	TRBJ2-2	TRBV4-3	15	.
TGTGCCAGTAGTCCCAGGGGTTACGGCTACACCTTC	CASSPRGYGYTF	.	TRBJ1-2	TRBV19	12	.
TGTGCCAGTAGAAGATGGAGTCCTTATGGCTACACCTTC	CASRRWSPYGYTF	.	TRBJ1-2	TRBV19	13	.
TGTGCCAGCAGCCCCGCCCTGGGACACTTCTCTGGAAACACCATATATTTT	CASSPALGHFSGNTIYF	.	TRBJ1-3	TRBV5-5	17	.
TGTGCCACCAGTGATTGGGGAACTAGCGGGATAAATGAGCAGTTCTTC	CATSDWGTSGINEQFF	TRBD2	TRBJ2-1	TRBV24-1	16	.
TGTGCCAGCAGTTTATCGCTAGCGGGGGGGCAGGAGACCCAGTACTTC	CASSLSLAGGQETQYF	TRBD2	TRBJ2-5	TRBV27	16	.
TGCGCCAGCAGCCAAGGCCGGCGGGCTAGCGGTTACAATGAGCAGTTCTTC	CASSQGRRASGYNEQFF	TRBD2	TRBJ2-1	TRBV4-3	17	.
TGTGCCAGCAGCCAAAGAGGGGGATCATACGAGCAGTACTTC	CASSQRGGSYEQYF	.	TRBJ2-7	TRBV3-1/TRBV3-2	14	.
TGTGCCAGCAGCCAACTCGGACAGGGTCTAGGAAACACCATATATTTT	CASSQLGQGLGNTIYF	TRBD1	TRBJ1-3	TRBV14	16	.
TGTGCCAGCAGTTACTCGCGCGAATCTACCTCAGGGAGGAGGAATGAGCAGTTCTTC	CASSYSRESTSGRRNEQFF	.	TRBJ2-1	TRBV6-2/TRBV6-3	19	.
TGTGCCAGCAGCTTAACGGGACAGGGGGTGTACAATGAGCAGTTCTTC	CASSLTGQGVYNEQFF	TRBD1	TRBJ2-1	TRBV7-2	16	.
TGTGCCAGCAGGCCGGGACAGACGAAATGGGGGACCCAGTACTTC	CASRPGQTKWGTQYF	TRBD1	TRBJ2-5	TRBV5-6	15	.
TGTGCCAGCAGCGAACTAGCGGGGGCTTTTTACGAGCAGTACTTC	CASSELAGAFYEQYF	TRBD2	TRBJ2-7	TRBV2	15	once
TGTGCCAGCAGCCAACGGGGGGGCCCGGAGACCCAGTACTTC	CASSQRGGPETQYF	TRBD2	TRBJ2-5	TRBV3-1/TRBV3-2	14	.
TGTGCCAGCAGATCCGACAGGGGGCGCAACGAGCAGTACTTC	CASRSDRGRNEQYF	TRBD1	TRBJ2-7	TRBV5-4	14	once
TGCGCCAGCAGTACCTCCAGGGGTCACTACGAGCAGTACTTC	CASSTSRGHYEQYF	.	TRBJ2-7	TRBV4-1	14	.
TGTGCCAGCAGCTTGGGTCAGCAAGAGACCCAGTACTTC	CASSLGQQETQYF	.	TRBJ2-5	TRBV5-5	13	.
TGTGCCAGCAGTGAGGACAGGGGATACGATGGCTACACCTTC	CASSEDRGYDGYTF	TRBD1	TRBJ1-2	TRBV2	14	.
TGCAGCGTTCGACAGGTCTACTATGGCTACACCTTC	CSVRQVYYGYTF	.	TRBJ1-2	TRBV29-1	12	.
TGTGCCAGCAGTCAGAGAAGAGGCGGCTTCTTGGAGCAGTTCTTC	CASSQRRGGFLEQFF	.	TRBJ2-1	TRBV3-1/TRBV3-2	15	.
TGTGCCAGCAGCTTACAAGGGGATCAGCCCCAGCATTTT	CASSLQGDQPQHF	.	TRBJ1-5	TRBV7-9	13	.
TGTGCCAGCAGCACGGGAGTGGCAGATACGCAGTATTTT	CASSTGVADTQYF	.	TRBJ2-3	TRBV7-2	13	.